These 10 T cell receptor beta chains came from one sample sequenced in a study of neurological immune-mediated disorders. Sample time point: longitudinal time-point 3. TCRdb fed the 5' RACE reads into MiXCR, producing one record per CDR3 protein. The sample holds roughly 100,000 distinct CDR3 sequences; more than 10% are singletons and the top ten take under 3.5%. Sequenced input: PBMCs. The receptors were sampled from a female donor with HTLV-1-associated myelopathy (HAM/TSP).

This clonotype came up a few times. This chain links TRBV20-1 with TRBJ2-1; 12 nucleotides align to TRBD1. J lost 8 bases, V lost 5 bases, and 4 bases had no gene match. The CDR3 spans 13 residues. Germline CDR1 is DFQATT and CDR2 is SNEGSKA (reference sequence). This CDR3 reads CSASWDRGHEQFF. CDR3 in DNA: TGCAGTGCTTCTTGGGACAGGGGGCATGAGCAGTTCTTC.

This clonotype has ten or more counts. The chain has TRBV5-1 and TRBJ2-6; D assignment may be TRBD1 or TRBD2 (5 bases each). CDR1 and CDR2 from the germline V gene are SGHRS and YFSETQ. V lost 2 bases to trimming and J lost 0 bases, with 24 bases between them. This CDR3 has 21 amino acids. The CDR3 DNA is TGCGCCAGCAGCTTTTTTATTTGGGACCTAAAAAGAATCTCTGGGGCCAACGTCCTGACTTTC. This encodes CASSFFIWDLKRISGANVLTF. The full variable domain, with the rest looked up from reference TRBV5-1 and TRBJ2-6, is KAGVTQTPRYLIKTRGQQVTLSCSPISGHRSVSWYQQTPGQGLQFLFEYFSETQRNKGNFPGRFSGRQFSNSRSEMNVSTLELGDSALYLCASSFFIWDLKRISGANVLTFGAGSRLTVL.

There are many counts of this clonotype. The rearrangement joins TRBV11-2 to TRBJ2-5; D gene uncertain. CDR3 size: 14 residues. Germline-derived CDR1 and CDR2 are SGHAT and FQNNGV. V lost 1 base and J 2 bases, leaving 8 bases between the germline ends. The CDR3 sequence is CASSLARLQETQYF. CDR3 DNA: TGTGCCAGCAGCTTAGCGCGGTTACAAGAGACCCAGTACTTC.

In this sample, this clonotype turned up many times. The chain uses TRBV29-1 and TRBJ2-2; TRBD1 might be the D (5 bases). The germline CDR1 and CDR2 sequences are SQVTM and ANQGSEA. The CDR3 sequence is 13 residues long. Trimming took off 6 bases at V and 0 bases at J, with 8 bases between the two ends. The CDR3 region has the DNA TGCAGCGTATCAGGGTCGAACACCGGGGAGCTGTTTTTT. It codes for CSVSGSNTGELFF.

In this sample, this clonotype turned up many times. V and J are TRBV5-1 and TRBJ2-5; 12 bases align to TRBD1. The CDR3 spans 16 residues. Germline assignment: CDR1 SGHRS and CDR2 YFSETQ. V shed 5 bases, J shed 5 bases, and the junction held 10 bases outside the gene matches. CDR3 coding DNA: TGCGCCAGCAGACCACCCGGGACAGGGGGCAGCGAGACCCAGTACTTC. Translated, it gives CASRPPGTGGSETQYF.

This clonotype was recorded many times. V gene TRBV5-1 combines with J gene TRBJ2-7, with D perhaps matching TRBD1 (5 bases). V lost 3 bases and J lost 7, with 17 bases in between. This CDR3 region has 14 residues. Germline V CDR1 and CDR2: SGHRS, YFSETQ. CDR3 loop: CASSSVGHVGEQYF. CDR3 sequence (DNA): TGCGCCAGCAGCTCAGTAGGACACGTTGGGGAGCAGTACTTC.

This clonotype was observed many times. The rearrangement uses TRBV7-2 and TRBJ2-3, with D tentatively TRBD1 or TRBD2 (5 bases each). This CDR3 is 17 amino acids long. Germline CDR1 reads SGHTA; CDR2 reads FQGNSA. Trimming stripped 2 bases from V and 5 bases from J, with 20 bases between. CDR3 DNA: TGTGCCAGCAGCTTAACTACCGGGGCCCCCCGGGGAGATACGCAGTATTTT. Its protein is CASSLTTGAPRGDTQYF.

This clonotype appeared many times. The chain employs TRBV14 and TRBJ1-6; no reliable D call. CDR1 is SGHDN and CDR2 is FVKESK in the germline V gene. The V end lost 0 bases, the J end lost 7 bases, and 10 bases lay between the germline ends. The CDR3 loop spans 15 amino acids. CDR3 protein: CASSQDRGRNSPLHF. The CDR3, as DNA: TGTGCCAGCAGCCAAGACCGCGGGCGGAATTCACCCCTCCACTTT. Full variable domain (missing parts from reference TRBV14 and TRBJ1-6): EAGVTQFPSHSVIEKGQTVTLRCDPISGHDNLYWYRRVMGKEIKFLLHFVKESKQDESGMPNNRFLAERTGGTYSTLKVQPAELEDSGVYFCASSQDRGRNSPLHFGNGTRLTVT.

The chain carries TRBV6-2 or TRBV6-3 and TRBJ2-5, with D uncertain. The CDR3 contains 15 residues. V dropped 0 bases and J dropped 0 bases, with 8 bases sitting between them. CDR1 is MNHEY and CDR2 is SVGEGT in the germline V gene. In nucleotides, the CDR3 is TGTGCCAGCAGTTACTCGGCGTCGGACCAAGAGACCCAGTACTTC. Its protein is CASSYSASDQETQYF.

This chain connects TRBV11-3 to TRBJ2-3, with 7 bases lining up with TRBD1. V gave up 5 bases and J gave up 1 base; unmatched junction bases: 3. The CDR3 runs to 14 residues. CDR1 and CDR2 (germline): SGHNT, YENEEA. In DNA, the CDR3 is TGTGCCAGCAGCCCGGGACAGCGCACAGATACGCAGTATTTT. Translated: CASSPGQRTDTQYF.